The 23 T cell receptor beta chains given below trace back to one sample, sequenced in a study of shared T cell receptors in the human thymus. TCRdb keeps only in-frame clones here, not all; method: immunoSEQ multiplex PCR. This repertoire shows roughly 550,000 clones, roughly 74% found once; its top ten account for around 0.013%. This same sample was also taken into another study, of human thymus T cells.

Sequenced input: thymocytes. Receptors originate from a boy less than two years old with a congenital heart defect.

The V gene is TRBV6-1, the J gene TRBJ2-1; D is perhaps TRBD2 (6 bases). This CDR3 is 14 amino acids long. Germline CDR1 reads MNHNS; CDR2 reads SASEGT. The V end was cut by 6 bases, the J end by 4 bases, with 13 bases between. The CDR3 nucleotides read TGTGCCAGCAGGCCCCTTCGGGAGTACAATGAGCAGTTCTTC. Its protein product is CASRPLREYNEQFF.

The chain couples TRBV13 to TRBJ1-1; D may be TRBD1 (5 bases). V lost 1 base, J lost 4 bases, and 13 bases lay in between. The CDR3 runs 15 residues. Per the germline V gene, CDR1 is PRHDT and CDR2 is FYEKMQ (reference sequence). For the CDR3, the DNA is TGTGCCAGCAGCTTAGATAAGGGGCTGAGCACTGAAGCTTTCTTT. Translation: CASSLDKGLSTEAFF.

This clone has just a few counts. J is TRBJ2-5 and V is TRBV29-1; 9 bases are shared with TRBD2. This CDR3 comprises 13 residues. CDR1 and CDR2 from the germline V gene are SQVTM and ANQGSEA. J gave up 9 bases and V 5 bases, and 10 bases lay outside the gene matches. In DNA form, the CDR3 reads TGCAGCGTTTCGGGACTAGCAGTGTCGGCCCAGTACTTC. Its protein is CSVSGLAVSAQYF.

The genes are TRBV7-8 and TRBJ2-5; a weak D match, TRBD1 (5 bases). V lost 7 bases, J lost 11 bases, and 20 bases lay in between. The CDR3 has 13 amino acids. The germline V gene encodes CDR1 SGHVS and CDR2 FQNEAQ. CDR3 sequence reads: CASTLPPSKGQYF. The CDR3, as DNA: TGTGCCAGCACCCTCCCCCCCTCTAAGGGGCAGTACTTC.

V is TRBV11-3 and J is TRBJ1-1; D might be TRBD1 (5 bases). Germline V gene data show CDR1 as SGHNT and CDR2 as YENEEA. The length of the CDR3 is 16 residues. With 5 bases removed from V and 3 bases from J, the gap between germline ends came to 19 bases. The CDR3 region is CASSPDGGASDTEAFF. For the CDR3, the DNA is TGTGCCAGCAGCCCGGACGGTGGGGCATCGGACACTGAAGCTTTCTTT.

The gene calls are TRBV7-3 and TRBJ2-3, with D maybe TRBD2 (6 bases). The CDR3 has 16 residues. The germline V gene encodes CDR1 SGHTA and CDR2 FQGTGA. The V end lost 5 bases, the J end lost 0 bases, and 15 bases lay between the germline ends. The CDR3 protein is CASSKEGEESTDTQYF. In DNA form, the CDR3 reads TGTGCCAGCAGCAAGGAAGGGGAGGAGAGCACAGATACGCAGTATTTT.

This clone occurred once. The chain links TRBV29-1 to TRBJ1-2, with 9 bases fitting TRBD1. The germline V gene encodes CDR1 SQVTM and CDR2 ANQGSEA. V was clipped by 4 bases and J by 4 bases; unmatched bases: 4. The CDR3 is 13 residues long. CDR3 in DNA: TGCAGCGTTGCTCGACAGGGGGTCTATGGCTACACCTTC. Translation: CSVARQGVYGYTF.

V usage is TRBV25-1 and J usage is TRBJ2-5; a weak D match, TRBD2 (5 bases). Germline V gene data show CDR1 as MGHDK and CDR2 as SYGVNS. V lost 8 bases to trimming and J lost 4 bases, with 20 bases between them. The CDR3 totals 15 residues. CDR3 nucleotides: TGTGCCAGCGCTGAGCGGCGTCTCGCGGGAGAGACCCAGTACTTC. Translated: CASAERRLAGETQYF.

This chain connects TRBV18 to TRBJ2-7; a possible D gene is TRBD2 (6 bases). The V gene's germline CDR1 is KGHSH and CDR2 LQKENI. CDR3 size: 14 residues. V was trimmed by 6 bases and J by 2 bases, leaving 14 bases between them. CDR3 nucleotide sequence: TGTGCCAGCTCCGCGGCTAGCGCAGCCTACGAGCAGTACTTC. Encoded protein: CASSAASAAYEQYF.

As DNA, the CDR3 is TGTGCCAGCAGTACCGGGGGTAGGTACAATGAGCAGTTCTTC. Amino acid sequence: CASSTGGRYNEQFF. The rearrangement joins TRBV28 to TRBJ2-1; D possibly corresponds to TRBD2 (6 bases). The CDR3 has 14 residues. Deletions cut 5 bases from V and 4 bases from J, with 12 bases between. Germline values: CDR1 MDHEN, CDR2 SYDVKM.

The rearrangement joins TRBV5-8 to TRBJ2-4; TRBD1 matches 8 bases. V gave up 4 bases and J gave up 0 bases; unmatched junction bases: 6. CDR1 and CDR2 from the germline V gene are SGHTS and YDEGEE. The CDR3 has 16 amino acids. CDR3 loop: CASSRLTGVAKNIQYF. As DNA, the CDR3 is TGTGCCAGCAGCCGACTGACAGGGGTAGCCAAAAACATTCAGTACTTC.

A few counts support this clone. In nucleotides, the CDR3 is TGTGCCAGTAGTCCCAGGACTAGCGGGACACACTACGAGCAGTACTTC. Protein product: CASSPRTSGTHYEQYF. The genes are TRBV19 and TRBJ2-7, with 12 positions matching TRBD2. The CDR3 sequence is 16 residues long. V gave up 5 bases and J gave up 3 bases; unmatched junction bases: 8. Germline V gene sequence: CDR1 LNHDA, CDR2 SQIVND (reference sequence).

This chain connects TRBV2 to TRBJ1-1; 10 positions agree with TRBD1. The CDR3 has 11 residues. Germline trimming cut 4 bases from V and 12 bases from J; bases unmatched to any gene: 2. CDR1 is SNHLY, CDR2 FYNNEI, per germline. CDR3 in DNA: TGTGCCAGCAGTGGGGACAGGGGATCTTTCTTT. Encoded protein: CASSGDRGSFF.

CDR3 DNA: TGTGCCAGCATCCCAGAGGGGGGGCCGGCGAACACTGAAGCTTTCTTT. Residues: CASIPEGGPANTEAFF. The V and J genes are TRBV2 and TRBJ1-1, with D perhaps matching TRBD1 (6 bases). Germline assignment: CDR1 SNHLY and CDR2 FYNNEI. The CDR3 contains 16 residues. V was clipped by 7 bases and J by 1 base, with 19 bases between them.

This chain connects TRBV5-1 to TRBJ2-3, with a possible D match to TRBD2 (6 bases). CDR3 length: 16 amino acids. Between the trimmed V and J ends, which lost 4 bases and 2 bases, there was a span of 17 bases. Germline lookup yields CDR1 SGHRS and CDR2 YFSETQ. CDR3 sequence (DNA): TGCGCCAGCAGCCTCGGGACTCACCGATTCACAGATACGCAGTATTTT. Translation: CASSLGTHRFTDTQYF.

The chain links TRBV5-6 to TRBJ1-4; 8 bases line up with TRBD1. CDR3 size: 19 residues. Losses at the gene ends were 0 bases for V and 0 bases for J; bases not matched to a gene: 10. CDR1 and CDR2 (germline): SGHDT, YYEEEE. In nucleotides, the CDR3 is TGTGCCAGCAGCTTGGGGGGACAGGACATCGAAGCAACTAATGAAAAACTGTTTTTT. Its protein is CASSLGGQDIEATNEKLFF.

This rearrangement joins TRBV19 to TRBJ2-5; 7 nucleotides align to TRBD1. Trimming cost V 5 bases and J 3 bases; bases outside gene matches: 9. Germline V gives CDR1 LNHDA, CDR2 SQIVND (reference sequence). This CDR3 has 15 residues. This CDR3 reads CASSPRRDSEETQYF. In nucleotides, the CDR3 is TGTGCCAGTAGTCCACGTCGGGACAGCGAAGAGACCCAGTACTTC.

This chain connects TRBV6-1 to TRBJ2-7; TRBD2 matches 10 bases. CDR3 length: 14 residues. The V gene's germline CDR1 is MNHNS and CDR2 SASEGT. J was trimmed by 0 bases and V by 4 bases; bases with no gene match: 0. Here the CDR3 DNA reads TGTGCCAGCAGTGGGACTAGCGGCTCCTACGAGCAGTACTTC. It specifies CASSGTSGSYEQYF.

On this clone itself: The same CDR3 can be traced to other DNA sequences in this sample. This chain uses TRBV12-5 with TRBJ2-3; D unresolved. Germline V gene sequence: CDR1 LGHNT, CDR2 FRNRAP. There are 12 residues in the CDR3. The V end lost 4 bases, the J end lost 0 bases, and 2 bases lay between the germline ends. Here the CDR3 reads CASGSSTDTQYF. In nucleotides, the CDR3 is TGTGCTAGTGGTTCGAGCACAGATACGCAGTATTTT.

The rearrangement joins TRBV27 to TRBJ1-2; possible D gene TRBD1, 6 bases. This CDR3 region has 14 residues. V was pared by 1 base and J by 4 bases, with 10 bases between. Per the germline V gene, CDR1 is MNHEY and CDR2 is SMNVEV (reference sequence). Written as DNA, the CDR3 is TGTGCCAGCAGTTTATTTGGCAGGGGCTATGGCTACACCTTC. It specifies CASSLFGRGYGYTF.

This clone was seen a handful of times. The CDR3 protein is CASSGTGGQGLISYEQYF. CDR3 sequence (DNA): TGTGCCAGCAGTGGAACAGGGGGTCAGGGACTTATCTCTTACGAGCAGTACTTC. This rearrangement joins TRBV6-1 to TRBJ2-7, with 8 bases identical to TRBD1. This CDR3 has 18 residues. The ends lost 4 bases at V and 4 bases at J; junction bases unmatched: 18. Germline lookup yields CDR1 MNHNS and CDR2 SASEGT.

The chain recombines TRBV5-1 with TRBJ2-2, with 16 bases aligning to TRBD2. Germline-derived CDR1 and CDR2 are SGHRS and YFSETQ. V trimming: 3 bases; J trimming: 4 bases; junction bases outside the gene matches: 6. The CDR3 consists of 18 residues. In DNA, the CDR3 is TGCGCCAGCAGCTGGGGACTAGCGGGAGGGCCGAGCACCGGGGAGCTGTTTTTT. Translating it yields CASSWGLAGGPSTGELFF.

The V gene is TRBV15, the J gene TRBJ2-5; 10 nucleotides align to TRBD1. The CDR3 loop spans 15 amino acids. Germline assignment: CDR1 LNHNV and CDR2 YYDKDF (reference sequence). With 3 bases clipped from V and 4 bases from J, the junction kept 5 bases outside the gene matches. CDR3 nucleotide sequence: TGTGCCACCAGCAGGGGACAGGGGAGGAGAGAGACCCAGTACTTC. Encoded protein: CATSRGQGRRETQYF. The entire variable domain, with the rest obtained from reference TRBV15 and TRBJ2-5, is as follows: DAMVIQNPRYQVTQFGKPVTLSCSQTLNHNVMYWYQQKSSQAPKLLFHYYDKDFNNEADTPDNFQSRRPNTSFCFLDIRSPGLGDTAMYLCATSRGQGRRETQYFGPGTRLLVL.